The T cell receptor beta chain under discussion was sequenced for a study of radiation and T cells in renal cell carcinoma. In the study overall: Nephrectomy followed 15 Gy stereotactic body radiation by 4 weeks.

Regarding the study as a whole: From baseline, blood top tumor clonotypes peaked at 2 weeks post-radiation.

For this clone: Its antigen is currently unknown.

The CDR3 runs to 16 residues. Germline V lookup: CDR1 KGHSH, CDR2 LQKENI. V was trimmed by 2 bases and J by 2 bases, leaving 13 bases between them. Regarding time point: baseline pretreatment blood. Treatment specified: 15 Gy SBRT to primary tumor, nephrectomy 4 weeks later. The patient's renal cell carcinoma had clear cell pathology. Data came from immunoSEQ multiplex PCR; TCRdb stores just in-frame clones and leaves some out. Of approximately 110,000 clones in the sample, roughly 80% were seen once. The sample in question was blood, obtained from a patient whose treatment included radiotherapy and nephrectomy. The receptor's source is a woman aged 55 to 70 with renal cell carcinoma. This rearrangement joins TRBV18 to TRBJ1-3; the D gene is possibly TRBD1 (5 bases). CDR3 loop: CASSPFQGDPGNTIYF. In DNA, the CDR3 is TGTGCCAGCTCACCATTCCAAGGGGACCCTGGAAACACCATATATTTT. The variable domain in full, completed from reference TRBV18 and TRBJ1-3, reads NAGVMQNPRHLVRRRGQEARLRCSPMKGHSHVYWYRQLPEEGLKFMVYLQKENIIDESGMPKERFSAEFPKEGPSILRIQQVVRGDSAAYFCASSPFQGDPGNTIYFGEGSWLTVV.